This is a list of T cell receptor beta chains from one sample in a study of control samples from healthy donors and cancer patients. The repertoire was sequenced with immunoSEQ multiplex PCR; TCRdb's copy has only in-frame clones and lacks some. The repertoire holds 70,000 to 90,000 clones, with around nine tenths as singletons. Sequencing was done on a sample of PBMCs. These receptors were obtained from a woman in her fifties or sixties with head and neck cancer. Both conserved end residues are part of each CDR3.

>TRBV7-9
CASSPVTTGKLFF
>TRBV29-1
CSVGSPSGRSYPYTDTQYF
>TRBV7-6
CASSFLRGVTYEQYF
>TRBV19
CATTRTVSGNTIYF
>TRBV30
CAWIRPIQGANTEAFF
>TRBV3-1/TRBV3-2
CASSFRATGGVPYEQYF
>TRBV5-5
CASSLGGSSTDTQYF
>TRBV6-2/TRBV6-3
CASSYSGGPAQFF
>TRBV18
CASSPLQGGLVYNEQFF
>TRBV30
CASTRYSNYGYTF
>TRBV7-2
CASSFHTSEETQYF
>TRBV4-1
CASSQGGTPGVGGYTF
>TRBV3-1/TRBV3-2
CASSLRTSRTDTQYF
>TRBV11-2
CASSLRVREVGEQFF
>TRBV9
CASSVGRENNQPQHF
>TRBV3-1/TRBV3-2
CASSRLVRGTSVDEQFF
>TRBV5-6
CASSWRTSGRAYTETQYF
>TRBV19
CASSTGQGGTEAFF
>TRBV9
CASSTGFDNQPQHF
>TRBV28
CASSLERTGGSGYTF
>TRBV7-9
CASSALDRGSYEQYF
>TRBV7-8
CASSLSGQSYEQYF
>TRBV23-1
CASTSPSGRAYEQYF
>TRBV15
CATSRPGPSSGRANTGELFF
>TRBV15
CATSRTGTRNQPQHF
>TRBV28
CASSLGGQTFEQFF
>TRBV19
CASSRLAGNNEQFF
>TRBV6-1
CASSETLVQNQPQHF
>TRBV4-2
CASSQVVGDRPYEQYF
>TRBV5-1
CASSVGTSGIGGDTQYF
>TRBV24-1
CATSDTKAGGSHPETQYF
>TRBV6-1
CASSERLIGIGGNEQFF
>TRBV24-1
CATSDTGGPFSYNEQFF
>TRBV5-1
CASSHQENTEAFF
>TRBV6-5
CASSYLRGQNQPQHF
>TRBV28
CASSLGGTGANVLTF